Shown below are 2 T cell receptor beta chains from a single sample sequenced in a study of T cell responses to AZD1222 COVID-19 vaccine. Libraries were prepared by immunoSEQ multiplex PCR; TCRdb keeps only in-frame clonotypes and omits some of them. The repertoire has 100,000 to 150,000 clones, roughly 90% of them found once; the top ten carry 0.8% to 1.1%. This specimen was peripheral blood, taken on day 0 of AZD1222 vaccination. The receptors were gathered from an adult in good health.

CDR3 DNA: TGTGCCAGTAGTACGGGCCCGGGACAGGGATCTGGAAACACCATATATTTT. Its translation: CASSTGPGQGSGNTIYF. The genes are TRBV19 and TRBJ1-3; 9 bases line up with TRBD1. The CDR3 loop spans 17 amino acids. The trim removed 4 bases at V and 1 base at J, leaving 8 bases unmatched. Per germline, CDR1 LNHDA and CDR2 SQIVND (reference sequence).

CDR3: CAIPRGNDNTGELFF. The DNA of the CDR3 is TGTGCCATCCCACGGGGGAATGATAACACCGGGGAGCTGTTTTTT. The chain has TRBV10-3 and TRBJ2-2; D may be TRBD2 (6 bases). Looked up from germline, CDR1 is ENHRY and CDR2 is SYGVKD. Trimming pared 8 bases from V and 2 bases from J, leaving 15 bases between. This CDR3 contains 15 residues.